The following is a T cell receptor (beta chain) sequence with its context. This CDR3 comprises 15 residues. Germline trimming cut 2 bases from V and 7 bases from J; bases unmatched to any gene: 6. Germline lookup yields CDR1 SGHDT and CDR2 YYEEEE. This entry is derived from a study of T cell responses to AZD1222 COVID-19 vaccine. Here immunoSEQ multiplex PCR was the method, and the copy in TCRdb shows in-frame clones only, minus some. Among under 150,000 clones listed, 90% were seen once. This clonotype originated in an adult who received the AZD1222 COVID-19 vaccine. The source was peripheral blood, collected 28 days after the second AZD1222 dose. The J gene is TRBJ2-1, the V gene TRBV5-6, with 10 bases fitting TRBD1. The CDR3 loop is CASSFRDRGWNEQFF. As DNA, the CDR3 is TGTGCCAGCAGCTTCCGGGACAGGGGATGGAATGAGCAGTTCTTC.